The 32 T cell receptor beta chains given below trace back to one sample, sequenced in a study of blood T cells in healthy people across ages. Using a J-beta primer mix together with a sample-barcoded 5' primer, a second PCR was run for about 6 to 12 cycles. In TCRdb, the 5' RACE reads were re-called with MiXCR into one record per CDR3 protein. The repertoire holds 1.5 million or so distinct CDR3 sequences, with 42% as singletons. The sample consisted of blood. Receptors were obtained from a young woman in good health.

The chain recombines TRBV12-3 or TRBV12-4 with TRBJ2-1; 9 positions match TRBD2. With 5 bases clipped from V and 4 bases from J, the junction kept 9 bases outside the gene matches. The CDR3 consists of 16 residues. CDR3 DNA: TGTGCCAGCAGTCGAAGGACTAGCGAGAGATACAATGAGCAGTTCTTC. The encoded protein is CASSRRTSERYNEQFF.

To note about this clonotype: The junction differs from germline at one of its ends, possibly a read error. The gene calls are TRBV7-8 and TRBJ2-2; 9 nucleotides align to TRBD2. This CDR3 spans 17 amino acids. The germline V gene encodes CDR1 SGHVS and CDR2 FQNEAQ. The CDR3, as DNA: TGTGCCAGCAGCTTCGGGGCTAGCGGGGTAAACACCGTGGAGCTGTTTTTT. Translation gives CASSFGASGVNTVELFF.

This clonotype has just a few counts. V and J are TRBV7-9 and TRBJ2-3; a possible D gene is TRBD2 (6 bases). CDR1 is SEHNR, CDR2 FQNEAQ, per germline (reference sequence). The CDR3 runs to 15 residues. Trimming removed 5 bases from V and 5 bases from J, with 17 bases in between. The CDR3 DNA is TGTGCCAGCAGCCCCATGGGGGGTGAGGGAGATACGCAGTATTTT. This sequence encodes CASSPMGGEGDTQYF.

In DNA form, the CDR3 reads TGCAGCGTTGAAGATCCGGGCCGAAGCTATGGCTACACCTTC. Protein product: CSVEDPGRSYGYTF. The chain employs TRBV29-1 and TRBJ1-2; no clear D. The CDR3 extends over 14 amino acids. V gave up 0 bases and J gave up 4 bases, with 12 bases separating them. CDR1 SQVTM and CDR2 ANQGSEA come from the germline V gene.

The chain uses TRBV30 and TRBJ1-1, with 10 positions matching TRBD1. The CDR3 covers 14 residues. V was clipped by 5 bases and J by 4 bases; unmatched bases: 7. Germline CDR1 GTSNPN, CDR2 SVGIG (reference sequence). The CDR3 loop is CAWDRGRLGTEAFF. CDR3 coding DNA: TGTGCCTGGGACAGGGGGCGACTGGGCACTGAAGCTTTCTTT. The full variable domain, its missing parts supplied by reference TRBV30 and TRBJ1-1, is SQTIHQWPATLVQPVGSPLSLECTVEGTSNPNLYWYRQAAGRGLQLLFYSVGIGQISSEVPQNLSASRPQDRQFILSSKKLLLSDSGFYLCAWDRGRLGTEAFFGQGTRLTVV.

This clonotype was seen more than once but under ten times. J is TRBJ1-5 and V is TRBV27; a weak D match, TRBD1 (5 bases). This CDR3 region has 15 residues. Trimming removed 1 base at V and 3 bases at J, with 10 bases between. Germline V gives CDR1 MNHEY, CDR2 SMNVEV (reference sequence). The CDR3 coding sequence is TGTGCCAGCAGTTTATACCCGGACAACAATCAGCCCCAGCATTTT. Protein sequence: CASSLYPDNNQPQHF.

The genes are TRBV7-2 and TRBJ2-1; no definite D call. Matching the DNA end better, TRBJ2-7 makes the J call doubtful. The germline V gene has CDR1 SGHTA and CDR2 FQGNSA. This CDR3 region has 17 residues. This chain's CDR3 is CASSPRESPYSYNEQYF. The CDR3 nucleotides read TGTGCCAGCAGCCCCCGTGAGAGCCCTTACTCCTACAATGAGCAGTACTTC.

Remarks on this clonotype: A read error is possible here, since a much larger clone lies one base away. The CDR3, as DNA: TGTGCCAGCAGCGCCGCCGGGGGGCCCTACAATGAGCAGTACTTC. It yields the protein CASSAAGGPYNEQYF. The chain employs TRBV9 and TRBJ2-5; possible D gene TRBD2, 7 bases. The V end lost 3 bases, the J end lost 11 bases, and 23 bases lay between the germline ends. This CDR3 has 15 amino acids. CDR1 and CDR2 (germline): SGDLS, YYNGEE. Using reference TRBV9 and TRBJ2-5 for the parts outside the CDR3, the full variable domain is DSGVTQTPKHLITATGQRVTLRCSPRSGDLSVYWYQQSLDQGLQFLIQYYNGEERAKGNILERFSAQQFPDLHSELNLSSLELGDSALYFCASSAAGGPYNEQYFGPGTRLLVL.

This clonotype occurred a few times. This chain joins TRBV12-3 or TRBV12-4 and TRBJ2-7; 7 bases fit TRBD1. The ends lost 6 bases at V and 2 bases at J; junction bases unmatched: 7. The CDR3 contains 14 residues. The chain's CDR3 is CASRTDRRPYEQYF. The CDR3 DNA reads TGTGCCAGCAGGACGGACAGGCGCCCCTACGAGCAGTACTTC.

The table lists this clonotype with a few counts. The chain has TRBV4-1 and TRBJ1-2; D remains ambiguous. The CDR3 is 13 amino acids. V lost 2 bases to trimming and J lost 0 bases, with 4 bases between them. Germline V gene sequence: CDR1 MGHRA, CDR2 YSYEKL. This chain's CDR3 is CASSQRANYGYTF. The CDR3 DNA reads as TGCGCCAGCAGCCAAAGGGCTAACTATGGCTACACCTTC.

The chain uses TRBV20-1 and TRBJ2-3, with a weak D call TRBD2 (6 bases). CDR3 size: 12 residues. In germline, CDR1 is DFQATT, CDR2 SNEGSKA (reference sequence). V gave up 0 bases and J gave up 11 bases, with 12 bases separating them. The CDR3 loop is CSARERDLRQYF. The CDR3 DNA is TGCAGTGCTAGAGAACGGGACTTAAGGCAGTATTTT.

V and J are TRBV5-1 and TRBJ2-1; D perhaps matches TRBD2 (5 bases). The CDR3 is 15 amino acids. V lost 0 bases and J lost 2, with 9 bases in between. Germline CDR1 reads SGHRS; CDR2 reads YFSETQ. The CDR3 region is CASSLEGEPYNEQFF. DNA of the CDR3: TGCGCCAGCAGCTTGGAGGGAGAGCCCTACAATGAGCAGTTCTTC.

This clonotype was picked up a small number of times. This chain uses TRBV4-3 with TRBJ1-5, with 8 bases fitting TRBD1. The CDR3 covers 16 residues. Per germline, CDR1 LGHNA and CDR2 YSLEER. Trimming removed 3 bases from V and 3 bases from J; junction bases left unmatched: 7. The CDR3 spells CASSQDLTGDNQPQHF. The CDR3, as DNA: TGCGCCAGCAGCCAGGACTTGACAGGGGACAATCAGCCCCAGCATTTT.

The chain employs TRBV6-5 and TRBJ1-1, with D possibly matching TRBD1 (5 bases). V was clipped by 0 bases and J by 10 bases, with 27 bases between them. The CDR3 runs 18 residues. Germline assignment: CDR1 MNHEY and CDR2 SVGAGI. The CDR3 region has the DNA TGTGCCAGCAGTTACTCGATTCTCAGACTGGGACGGGGAAATGGAGCTTTCTTT. Its protein product is CASSYSILRLGRGNGAFF.

This clonotype showed up just a few times. This rearrangement joins TRBV4-2 to TRBJ2-3, with D hard to call. Germline V gene data show CDR1 as LGHNA and CDR2 as YNFKEQ. The ends were cut back, 1 base at V and 1 base at J, with 9 bases in the middle. The CDR3 contains 15 residues. Written as DNA, the CDR3 is TGTGCCAGCAGCCAAGGATCGGCAGGCACAGATACGCAGTATTTT. It codes for CASSQGSAGTDTQYF.

The V gene is TRBV7-9, the J gene TRBJ2-7; TRBD1 might be the D (8 bases). The CDR3 is 17 amino acids. Per the germline V gene, CDR1 is SEHNR and CDR2 is FQNEAQ (reference sequence). V lost 2 bases and J 7 bases, leaving 24 bases between the germline ends. This CDR3 reads CASSLKPALQGGLEQYF. CDR3 nucleotide sequence: TGTGCCAGCAGCTTAAAGCCCGCCTTACAGGGGGGGCTAGAGCAGTACTTC.

About this clonotype: One base away lies a much larger clone, so this may be a sequencing read error. The chain uses TRBV29-1 and TRBJ1-2; no clear D. Germline V gene data show CDR1 as SQVTM and CDR2 as ANQGSEA. The CDR3 is 12 amino acids. The ends were cut back, 7 bases at V and 0 bases at J, with 9 bases in the middle. CDR3 loop: CSERKANYGYTF. DNA of the CDR3: TGCAGCGAAAGGAAAGCTAACTATGGCTACACCTTC.

This clonotype has more than one count but fewer than ten. CDR3 bases: TGTGCCAGCAGTTACTCGGCAGGGTGGAGTGGCTACACCTTC. It yields the protein CASSYSAGWSGYTF. V usage is TRBV6-5 and J usage is TRBJ1-2, with a tentative D call TRBD1 (5 bases). CDR1 is MNHEY, CDR2 SVGAGI, per germline. The CDR3 loop spans 14 amino acids. Trimming removed 0 bases from V and 7 bases from J, with 12 bases in between.

This clonotype has more than one count but fewer than ten. The chain employs TRBV5-1 and TRBJ1-1; 7 positions match TRBD1. CDR1 and CDR2 (germline): SGHRS, YFSETQ. The CDR3 covers 12 residues. Trimming at V came to 0 bases and at J to 10 bases, leaving 3 bases not matched to a gene. CDR3 DNA sequence: TGCGCCAGCAGCTTGGGACAGGGAACAGCTTTCTTT. It translates to CASSLGQGTAFF.

This clonotype was seen only a few times. V usage is TRBV7-4 and J usage is TRBJ1-5, with 10 positions matching TRBD1. This CDR3 is built from 18 residues. Germline CDR1 and CDR2: SGHVT and SQSDAQ. V shed 0 bases, J shed 0 bases, and the junction held 5 bases outside the gene matches. The CDR3 region is CASSLAGTGETSNQPQHF. DNA for the CDR3: TGTGCCAGCAGCTTAGCGGGGACAGGGGAAACTAGCAATCAGCCCCAGCATTTT.

J is TRBJ1-1 and V is TRBV20-1; no reliable D call. Germline assignment: CDR1 DFQATT and CDR2 SNEGSKA (reference sequence). Deletions cut 1 base from V and 5 bases from J, with 5 bases between. This CDR3 contains 11 residues. The CDR3 region is CSARVGTEAFF. The CDR3 coding sequence is TGCAGTGCTAGAGTCGGGACTGAAGCTTTCTTT.

A remark on this clonotype: The junction departs from the called germline gene at one end, perhaps through a read error. The chain combines TRBV27 with TRBJ1-6; D is ambiguous. The germline CDR1 and CDR2 sequences are MNHEY and SMNVEV (reference sequence). The CDR3 loop spans 16 amino acids. The CDR3 spells CTSSTPPGSDNSPLHF. As DNA, the CDR3 is TGTACCAGCAGTACTCCCCCAGGATCAGATAATTCACCCCTCCACTTT.

A single count supports this clonotype. At one end, the junction sequence differs from germline, possibly due to a read error. The rearrangement links TRBV6-6 to TRBJ2-5, with 7 bases matching TRBD1. Germline V CDR1 and CDR2: MNHNY, SVGAGI (reference sequence). This CDR3 comprises 13 residues. CDR3 loop: CAGRPTGLETQYF. CDR3 sequence (DNA): TGTGCCGGCAGACCGACAGGGTTGGAGACCCAGTACTTC.

The rearrangement links TRBV27 to TRBJ2-7; TRBD1 agrees at 8 bases. CDR3 size: 14 residues. Germline lookup yields CDR1 MNHEY and CDR2 SMNVEV (reference sequence). The junction had 8 bases not matched to a gene; V was cut back by 4 bases and J by 6 bases. The DNA for the CDR3 is TGTGCCAGCAGTTGGGACAGGACCACTAGCGAGCAGTACTTC. This encodes CASSWDRTTSEQYF.

This clonotype was detected a few times. A read error may explain this, as a much larger clone is one base away. The chain carries TRBV10-3 and TRBJ2-1; 12 nucleotides align to TRBD2. The CDR3 covers 14 residues. The germline CDR1 and CDR2 sequences are ENHRY and SYGVKD. J lost 5 bases, V lost 6 bases, and 2 bases had no gene match. Here the CDR3 DNA reads TGTGCCATCAGCCGACTAGCGGGAGACAATGAGCAGTTCTTC. This sequence encodes CAISRLAGDNEQFF.

This clonotype was observed a few times. This chain joins TRBV6-1 and TRBJ1-1; TRBD1 is a possible D gene (5 bases). V was pared by 3 bases and J by 9 bases, with 14 bases between. This CDR3 contains 13 residues. From germline, CDR1 is MNHNS and CDR2 SASEGT. The CDR3 spells CASSDDAGLQAFF. The CDR3, as DNA: TGTGCCAGCAGTGATGATGCGGGACTTCAAGCTTTCTTT.

This chain connects TRBV4-3 to TRBJ2-7; 8 positions match TRBD2. V gave up 0 bases and J gave up 2 bases; unmatched junction bases: 6. The CDR3 is 16 amino acids. The germline V gene encodes CDR1 LGHNA and CDR2 YSLEER. The CDR3 coding sequence is TGCGCCAGCAGCCAAGATAAGGTTAGCGGGACCTACGAGCAGTACTTC. Its translation is CASSQDKVSGTYEQYF.

This clonotype appeared once. The genes are TRBV15 and TRBJ1-1; D ambiguous. The CDR3 totals 17 residues. Germline V CDR1 and CDR2: LNHNV, YYDKDF (reference sequence). V was clipped by 1 base and J by 2 bases, with 17 bases between them. Here the CDR3 DNA reads TGTGCCACCAGCAGAGGGGCAGCCTCAATCAGTAACACTGAAGCTTTCTTT. This codes for CATSRGAASISNTEAFF.

This clonotype has only a few counts. This rearrangement joins TRBV6-5 to TRBJ2-5; TRBD2 agrees at 12 bases. With 6 bases clipped from V and 3 bases from J, the junction kept 2 bases outside the gene matches. Germline V CDR1 and CDR2: MNHEY, SVGAGI. The CDR3 contains 14 residues. CDR3 DNA sequence: TGTGCCAGCAGAAGACTAGCGGGAGAAGAGACCCAGTACTTC. The encoded protein is CASRRLAGEETQYF.

V gene TRBV6-1 combines with J gene TRBJ1-6; D is unclear. Germline V gives CDR1 MNHNS, CDR2 SASEGT. CDR3 length: 17 residues. With 6 bases removed from V and 0 bases from J, the gap between germline ends came to 15 bases. In DNA form, the CDR3 reads TGTGCCAGCAGCGAGCGGGAACACAGCTCCTATAATTCACCCCTCCACTTT. This gives the protein CASSEREHSSYNSPLHF.

The V call is TRBV4-2, the J call TRBJ2-3; the match to TRBD1 covers 8 bases. Germline CDR1 is LGHNA and CDR2 is YNFKEQ. Trimming removed 0 bases from V and 4 bases from J; junction bases left unmatched: 3. This CDR3 is built from 15 residues. CDR3 in DNA: TGTGCCAGCAGCCAAGAGGGACAGGCTCCAGATACGCAGTATTTT. Translation: CASSQEGQAPDTQYF.

This clonotype was seen a handful of times. V is TRBV20-1 and J is TRBJ2-3, with 8 bases aligning to TRBD1. Germline assignment: CDR1 DFQATT and CDR2 SNEGSKA (reference sequence). After removal of 6 bases from V and 4 bases from J, the junction contained 3 bases not matched to a gene. The CDR3 is 12 amino acids. For the CDR3, the DNA is TGCAGTGCGGACAGGGTTTCAGATACGCAGTATTTT. The encoded protein is CSADRVSDTQYF.